These 21 T cell receptor beta chains share one sample of origin, sequenced in a study of ipilimumab plus nivolumab after autologous stem cell transplantation. Method: immunoSEQ multiplex PCR; TCRdb's copy keeps in-frame clones and lacks some. The sample has about 47,000 clones, roughly 84% seen once. Sequencing used PBMCs, obtained in a trial of ipilimumab plus nivolumab as post-transplant consolidation. These TCRs come from a male donor with multiple myeloma.

A single count supports this clone. V gene TRBV18 combines with J gene TRBJ2-2; D possibly matches TRBD1 or TRBD2 (5 bases each). Trimming stripped 3 bases from V and 4 bases from J, with 9 bases between. Germline values: CDR1 KGHSH, CDR2 LQKENI. This CDR3 is 14 amino acids long. The CDR3 sequence: CASSPGRATGELFF. Here the CDR3 DNA reads TGTGCCAGCTCACCGGGACGGGCCACCGGGGAGCTGTTTTTT.

This clone was observed a handful of times. Here the CDR3 reads CASSFRPSGYNEQFF. CDR3 sequence (DNA): TGTGCCAGCAGTTTTAGGCCTAGCGGTTACAATGAGCAGTTCTTC. This chain connects TRBV27 to TRBJ2-1, with 7 bases identical to TRBD2. The ends lost 3 bases at V and 4 bases at J; junction bases unmatched: 6. CDR1 and CDR2 (germline): MNHEY, SMNVEV (reference sequence). The CDR3 loop spans 15 amino acids.

In DNA, the CDR3 is TGTGCTAGTGGCGCGACAGACGCGTCCTACGAGCAGTACTTC. It specifies CASGATDASYEQYF. This rearrangement joins TRBV12-5 to TRBJ2-7, with a possible D match to TRBD1 (5 bases). This CDR3 has 14 residues. Trimming pared 6 bases from V and 1 base from J, leaving 13 bases between. Germline V gene sequence: CDR1 LGHNT, CDR2 FRNRAP.

The genes are TRBV4-1 and TRBJ1-1; 8 nucleotides align to TRBD1. This CDR3 is 17 amino acids long. Germline values: CDR1 MGHRA, CDR2 YSYEKL. V shed 4 bases, J shed 1 base, and the junction held 11 bases outside the gene matches. CDR3 loop: CASSPDRDEIRNTEAFF. As DNA, the CDR3 is TGCGCCAGCAGCCCGGACAGGGATGAAATACGGAACACTGAAGCTTTCTTT.

A word on this clone: Other DNA sequences in this sample translate to the same CDR3. The rearrangement joins TRBV5-1 to TRBJ2-7; D uncertain. CDR1 SGHRS and CDR2 YFSETQ come from the germline V gene. The ends were cut back, 0 bases at V and 0 bases at J, with 7 bases in the middle. The length of the CDR3 is 14 residues. CDR3 protein: CASSLGPTSYEQYF. CDR3 nucleotide sequence: TGCGCCAGCAGCTTGGGACCCACCTCCTACGAGCAGTACTTC.

This clone was seen more than once but under ten times. V gene TRBV27 combines with J gene TRBJ2-7, with D hard to call. Trimming cost V 4 bases and J 6 bases, with 10 bases left between them. The CDR3 is 12 amino acids. The V gene's germline CDR1 is MNHEY and CDR2 SMNVEV (reference sequence). CDR3 in amino acids: CASSSTSSEQYF. In nucleotides, the CDR3 is TGTGCCAGCAGTTCGACCAGTAGCGAGCAGTACTTC.

The rearrangement uses TRBV18 and TRBJ2-7; a possible D gene is TRBD1 (6 bases). The V and J ends lost 6 bases and 2 bases respectively, with 14 bases between them. This CDR3 has 14 residues. Germline assignment: CDR1 KGHSH and CDR2 LQKENI. CDR3 in amino acids: CASSPRTEAYEQYF. CDR3 in DNA: TGTGCCAGCTCCCCCCGGACAGAAGCCTACGAGCAGTACTTC.

The chain uses TRBV19 and TRBJ2-7, with 8 bases matching TRBD2. Germline-derived CDR1 and CDR2 are LNHDA and SQIVND (reference sequence). There are 15 residues in the CDR3. Losses at the gene ends were 5 bases for V and 0 bases for J; bases not matched to a gene: 6. CDR3 residues: CASSPLRGGSYEQYF. The CDR3 DNA sequence: TGTGCCAGTAGTCCCCTCCGGGGGGGCTCCTACGAGCAGTACTTC.

This clone was counted a single time. The V and J genes are TRBV2 and TRBJ2-5; TRBD1 matches at 9 bases. Per germline, CDR1 SNHLY and CDR2 FYNNEI. The ends lost 6 bases at V and 4 bases at J; junction bases unmatched: 15. The CDR3 is made up of 17 amino acids. The CDR3 protein is CASSRDRAPYERETQYF. The CDR3 nucleotides are TGTGCCAGCAGCCGGGACAGGGCCCCTTATGAGCGAGAGACCCAGTACTTC.

CDR3 nucleotide sequence: TGTGCCAGCAGGGATACCGGGACAGGGGCTTCGTACGAGCAGTACTTC. It yields the protein CASRDTGTGASYEQYF. The chain is built from TRBV6-6 and TRBJ2-7; TRBD1 matches at 10 bases. The CDR3 loop spans 16 amino acids. Germline V CDR1 and CDR2: MNHNY, SVGAGI (reference sequence). With 6 bases clipped from V and 4 bases from J, the junction kept 12 bases outside the gene matches.

V usage is TRBV4-3 and J usage is TRBJ1-6; D uncertain. Trimming removed 0 bases from V and 7 bases from J, with 7 bases in between. There are 14 residues in the CDR3. Germline assignment: CDR1 LGHNA and CDR2 YSLEER. The CDR3 nucleotides read TGCGCCAGCAGCCAAGAGATTAGGAATTCACCCCTCCACTTT. Encoded protein: CASSQEIRNSPLHF.

J is TRBJ1-2 and V is TRBV5-6, with D hard to call. This CDR3 region has 15 residues. The V gene's germline CDR1 is SGHDT and CDR2 YYEEEE. V shed 2 bases and J shed 3 bases, with 14 bases lying between them. The CDR3 loop reads CASSFGEGADYGYTF. CDR3 DNA sequence: TGTGCCAGCAGCTTTGGGGAGGGTGCGGACTATGGCTACACCTTC.

The V call is TRBV11-2, the J call TRBJ1-1; D call uncertain. Germline CDR1 is SGHAT and CDR2 is FQNNGV. The V and J ends lost 0 bases and 1 base respectively, with 15 bases between them. This CDR3 has 17 residues. CDR3: CASSLDQGRVANTEAFF. DNA of the CDR3: TGTGCCAGCAGCTTAGACCAAGGGAGGGTTGCGAACACTGAAGCTTTCTTT.

This chain connects TRBV6-6 to TRBJ1-3; tentatively, D is TRBD1 (6 bases). CDR1 and CDR2 from the germline V gene are MNHNY and SVGAGI (reference sequence). V dropped 3 bases and J dropped 4 bases, with 13 bases sitting between them. The CDR3 sequence is 15 residues long. CDR3 protein: CASSYLQGSGNTIYF. The CDR3 bases are TGTGCCAGCAGTTATTTACAGGGATCAGGAAACACCATATATTTT.

This chain links TRBV5-4 with TRBJ1-2, with D possibly matching TRBD1 (6 bases). Trimming removed 4 bases at V and 7 bases at J, with 17 bases between. CDR3 length equals 14 residues. Germline V gives CDR1 SGHNT, CDR2 YYREEE (reference sequence). The CDR3 region is CASSPGGQGPGYTF. The DNA of the CDR3 is TGTGCCAGCAGCCCCGGGGGCCAGGGCCCTGGCTACACCTTC.

V gene TRBV30 combines with J gene TRBJ2-7; possibly TRBD2 for D (7 bases). Per the germline V gene, CDR1 is GTSNPN and CDR2 is SVGIG (reference sequence). The CDR3 runs to 14 residues. V shed 4 bases and J shed 8 bases, with 21 bases lying between them. The CDR3 region is CAWTGGLGQGKQYF. Written as DNA, the CDR3 is TGTGCCTGGACGGGGGGCCTAGGCCAGGGGAAGCAGTACTTC.

V gene TRBV20-1 combines with J gene TRBJ2-1, with D maybe TRBD2 (5 bases). Germline CDR1 DFQATT, CDR2 SNEGSKA (reference sequence). There are 11 residues in the CDR3. The ends were cut back, 6 bases at V and 9 bases at J, with 12 bases in the middle. The CDR3 loop is CSATRVVEQFF. Here the CDR3 DNA reads TGCAGTGCCACTAGGGTCGTTGAGCAGTTCTTC.

The chain uses TRBV7-9 and TRBJ2-3, with D unresolved. CDR1 SEHNR and CDR2 FQNEAQ come from the germline V gene (reference sequence). The ends were cut back, 3 bases at V and 1 base at J, with 11 bases in the middle. There are 15 residues in the CDR3. The chain's CDR3 is CASSFGLYGTDTQYF. For the CDR3, the DNA is TGTGCCAGCAGCTTTGGCCTATACGGCACAGATACGCAGTATTTT.

The chain carries TRBV12-5 and TRBJ2-5, with 12 bases fitting TRBD2. This CDR3 has 19 amino acids. The V segment lost 0 bases and the J segment 2 bases; nucleotides outside the gene matches: 10. CDR1 and CDR2 from the germline V gene are LGHNT and FRNRAP. CDR3 protein: CASGLVHLAGGLSQETQYF. The DNA for the CDR3 is TGTGCTAGTGGTTTGGTACATCTAGCGGGGGGGCTTTCACAAGAGACCCAGTACTTC.

V gene TRBV11-1 combines with J gene TRBJ2-5; TRBD2 aligns across 9 bases. The CDR3 runs to 15 residues. Germline CDR1 reads SGHAT; CDR2 reads FQDESV (reference sequence). V lost 2 bases, J lost 6 bases, and 7 bases stayed unmatched. CDR3 sequence reads: CASSLQRGAGQTQYF. The CDR3 DNA reads as TGTGCCAGCAGCTTACAGCGGGGGGCGGGTCAGACCCAGTACTTC.

This rearrangement joins TRBV5-8 to TRBJ2-7; D not resolved. This CDR3 comprises 11 residues. Germline V gene data show CDR1 as SGHTS and CDR2 as YDEGEE. The germline V and J ends were trimmed by 2 bases and 4 bases, with 4 bases remaining between them. The CDR3 sequence: CASSLNYEQYF. Written as DNA, the CDR3 is TGTGCCAGCAGCTTAAATTACGAGCAGTACTTC.